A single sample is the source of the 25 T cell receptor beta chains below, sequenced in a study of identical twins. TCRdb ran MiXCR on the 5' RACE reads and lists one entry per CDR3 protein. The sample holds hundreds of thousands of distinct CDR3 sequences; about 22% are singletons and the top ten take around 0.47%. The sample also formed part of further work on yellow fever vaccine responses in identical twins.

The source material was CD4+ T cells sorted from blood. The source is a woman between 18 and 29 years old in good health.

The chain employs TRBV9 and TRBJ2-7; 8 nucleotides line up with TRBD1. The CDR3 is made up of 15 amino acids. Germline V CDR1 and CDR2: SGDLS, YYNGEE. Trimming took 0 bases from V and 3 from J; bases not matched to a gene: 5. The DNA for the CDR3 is TGTGCCAGCAGCGTAGGGACAGGGAGCTACTACGAGCAGTACTTC. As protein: CASSVGTGSYYEQYF.

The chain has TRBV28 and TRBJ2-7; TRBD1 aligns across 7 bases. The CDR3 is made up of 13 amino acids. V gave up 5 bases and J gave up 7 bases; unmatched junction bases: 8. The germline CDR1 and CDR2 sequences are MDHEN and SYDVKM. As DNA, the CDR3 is TGTGCCAGCAGTCTACTTACAGGGGCAGAGCAGTACGTC. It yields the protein CASSLLTGAEQYV.

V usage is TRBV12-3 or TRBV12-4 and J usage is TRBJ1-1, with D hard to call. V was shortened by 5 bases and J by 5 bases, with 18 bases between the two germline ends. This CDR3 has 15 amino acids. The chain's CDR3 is CASSSRDKGRTEAFF. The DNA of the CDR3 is TGTGCCAGCAGTAGCCGAGACAAGGGAAGGACTGAAGCTTTCTTT.

CDR3 coding DNA: TGTGCCATCCAACCCTCCCCGACGGCCACCTACGAGCAGTACTTC. Its translation is CAIQPSPTATYEQYF. This chain links TRBV10-3 with TRBJ2-7; D gene unclear. Trimming stripped 8 bases from V and 2 bases from J, with 19 bases between. Germline V CDR1 and CDR2: ENHRY, SYGVKD. This CDR3 comprises 15 residues.

Here the CDR3 reads CASSQPRTPNSSDTQYF. The CDR3 DNA reads as TGCGCCAGCAGTCAACCGAGGACCCCTAATAGTTCAGATACGCAGTATTTT. The chain combines TRBV23-1 with TRBJ2-3; D is ambiguous. TRBV23-1 is given ORF status, its function remaining uncertain. V was trimmed by 2 bases and J by 4 bases, leaving 19 bases between them. This CDR3 contains 17 residues.

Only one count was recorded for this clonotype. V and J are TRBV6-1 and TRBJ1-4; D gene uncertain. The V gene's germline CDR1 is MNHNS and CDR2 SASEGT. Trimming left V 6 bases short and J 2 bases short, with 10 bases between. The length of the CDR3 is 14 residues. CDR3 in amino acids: CASSPRTTNEKLFF. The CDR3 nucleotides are TGTGCCAGCAGCCCCAGGACTACTAATGAAAAACTGTTTTTT.

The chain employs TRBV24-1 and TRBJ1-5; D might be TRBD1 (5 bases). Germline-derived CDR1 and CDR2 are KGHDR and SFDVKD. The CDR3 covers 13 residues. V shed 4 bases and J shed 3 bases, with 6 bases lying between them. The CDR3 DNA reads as TGTGCCACCAGTGAGGGGCTCAATCAGCCCCAGCATTTT. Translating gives CATSEGLNQPQHF.

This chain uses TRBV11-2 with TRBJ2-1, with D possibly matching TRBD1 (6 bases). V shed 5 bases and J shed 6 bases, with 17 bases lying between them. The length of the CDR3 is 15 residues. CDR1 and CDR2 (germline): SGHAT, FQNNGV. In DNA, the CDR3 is TGTGCCAGCAGCCCCCGAGGGGGTAGGATCAATGAGCAGTTCTTC. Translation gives CASSPRGGRINEQFF.

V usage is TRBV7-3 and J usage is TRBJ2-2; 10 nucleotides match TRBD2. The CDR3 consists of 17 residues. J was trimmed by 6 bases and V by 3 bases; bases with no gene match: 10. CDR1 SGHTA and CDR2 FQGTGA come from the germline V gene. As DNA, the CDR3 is TGTGCCAGCAGCTTTTCTAGACTAGCGGGTCGTGCCGGGGAGCTGTTTTTT. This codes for CASSFSRLAGRAGELFF.

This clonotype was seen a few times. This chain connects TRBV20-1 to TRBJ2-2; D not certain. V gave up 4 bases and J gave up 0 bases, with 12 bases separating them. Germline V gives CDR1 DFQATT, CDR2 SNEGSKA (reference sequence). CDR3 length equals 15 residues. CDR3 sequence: CSATTKIANTGELFF. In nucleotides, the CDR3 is TGCAGTGCTACAACCAAAATCGCGAACACCGGGGAGCTGTTTTTT.

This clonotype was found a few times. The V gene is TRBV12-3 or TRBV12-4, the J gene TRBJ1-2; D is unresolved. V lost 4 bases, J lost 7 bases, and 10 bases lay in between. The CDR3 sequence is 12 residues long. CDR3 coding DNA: TGTGCCAGCAGTTCCCGGGAAGGTGGCTACACCTTC. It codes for CASSSREGGYTF.

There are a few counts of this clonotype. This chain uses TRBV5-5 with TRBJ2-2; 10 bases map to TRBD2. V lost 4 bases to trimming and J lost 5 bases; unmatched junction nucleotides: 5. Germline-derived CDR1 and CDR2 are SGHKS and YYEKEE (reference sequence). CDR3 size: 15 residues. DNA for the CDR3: TGTGCCAGCAGCAGCGCAGCGGGAGGGACCGGGGAGCTGTTTTTT. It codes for CASSSAAGGTGELFF.

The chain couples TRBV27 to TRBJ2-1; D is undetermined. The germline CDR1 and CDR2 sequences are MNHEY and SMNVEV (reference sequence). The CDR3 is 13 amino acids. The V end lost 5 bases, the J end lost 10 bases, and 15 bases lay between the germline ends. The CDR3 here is CASSNQDTAEQFF. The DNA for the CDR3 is TGTGCCAGCAGTAATCAAGACACCGCCGAGCAGTTCTTC.

The CDR3 coding sequence is TGCAGTGCTGTTGTCGTGGACAGGGGGCTAAATGTGGAGCTAGCCAAAAACATTCAGTACTTC. As protein: CSAVVVDRGLNVELAKNIQYF. The chain joins TRBV20-1 to TRBJ2-4, with 11 positions matching TRBD1. The CDR3 runs to 21 residues. V shed 5 bases and J 0 bases; nucleotides not matched to a gene: 21. Per the germline V gene, CDR1 is DFQATT and CDR2 is SNEGSKA (reference sequence).

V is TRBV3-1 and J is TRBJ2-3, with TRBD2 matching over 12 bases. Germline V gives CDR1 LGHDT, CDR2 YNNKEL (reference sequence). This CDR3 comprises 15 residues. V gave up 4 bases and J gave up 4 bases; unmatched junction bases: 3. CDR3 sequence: CASSPLAGGPDTQYF. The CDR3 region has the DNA TGTGCCAGCAGCCCCCTAGCGGGGGGGCCAGATACGCAGTATTTT.

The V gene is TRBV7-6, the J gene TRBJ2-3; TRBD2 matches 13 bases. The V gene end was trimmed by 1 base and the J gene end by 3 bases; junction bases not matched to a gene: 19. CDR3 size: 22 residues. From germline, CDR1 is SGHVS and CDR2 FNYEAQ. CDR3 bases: TGTGCCAGCAGCTTAGTACCGCCGGGACTAGCGGGAAAAATAATGGTTACAGATACGCAGTATTTT. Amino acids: CASSLVPPGLAGKIMVTDTQYF.

CDR3 residues: CASSFGYGGAFYNSPLHF. CDR3 nucleotide sequence: TGTGCCAGCAGCTTCGGATACGGGGGGGCTTTCTATAATTCACCCCTCCACTTT. The V call is TRBV11-2, the J call TRBJ1-6; D possibly corresponds to TRBD1 (6 bases). Trimming pared 3 bases from V and 3 bases from J, leaving 18 bases between. The germline gives CDR1 SGHAT, CDR2 FQNNGV. The CDR3 runs 18 residues.

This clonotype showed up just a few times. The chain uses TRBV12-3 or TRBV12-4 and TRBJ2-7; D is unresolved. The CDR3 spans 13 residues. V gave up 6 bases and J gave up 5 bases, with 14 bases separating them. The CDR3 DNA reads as TGTGCCAGCAGAATTCAAGGGAACCACGAGCAGTACTTC. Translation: CASRIQGNHEQYF.

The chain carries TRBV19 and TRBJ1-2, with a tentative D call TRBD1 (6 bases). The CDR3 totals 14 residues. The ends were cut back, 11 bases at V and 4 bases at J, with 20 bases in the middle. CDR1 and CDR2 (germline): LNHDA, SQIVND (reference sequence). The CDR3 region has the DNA TGTGCCTCCACGGAGGGGGGTTCCACCTATGGCTACACCTTC. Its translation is CASTEGGSTYGYTF.

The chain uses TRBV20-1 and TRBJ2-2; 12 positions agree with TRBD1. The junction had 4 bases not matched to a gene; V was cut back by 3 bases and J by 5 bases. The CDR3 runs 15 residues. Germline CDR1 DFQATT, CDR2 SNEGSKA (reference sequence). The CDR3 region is CSASGTGGFTGELFF. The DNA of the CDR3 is TGCAGTGCTAGCGGGACAGGGGGCTTTACCGGGGAGCTGTTTTTT.

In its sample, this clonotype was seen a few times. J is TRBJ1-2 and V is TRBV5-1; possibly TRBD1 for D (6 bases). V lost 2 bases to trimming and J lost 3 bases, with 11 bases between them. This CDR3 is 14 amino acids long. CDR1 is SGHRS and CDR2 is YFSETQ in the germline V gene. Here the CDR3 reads CASSFQGNDYGYTF. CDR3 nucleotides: TGCGCCAGCAGCTTCCAGGGGAACGACTATGGCTACACCTTC.

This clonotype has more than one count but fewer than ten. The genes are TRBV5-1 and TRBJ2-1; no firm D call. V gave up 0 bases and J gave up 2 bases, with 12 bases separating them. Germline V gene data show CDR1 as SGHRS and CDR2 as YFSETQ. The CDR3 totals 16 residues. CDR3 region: CASSLGVLGTYNEQFF. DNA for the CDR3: TGCGCCAGCAGCTTGGGGGTGTTGGGTACCTACAATGAGCAGTTCTTC.

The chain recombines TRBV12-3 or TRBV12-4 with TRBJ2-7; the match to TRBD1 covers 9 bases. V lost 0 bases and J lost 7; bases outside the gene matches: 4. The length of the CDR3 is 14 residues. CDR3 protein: CASSLAHRGREQYV. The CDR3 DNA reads TGTGCCAGCAGTTTAGCGCACAGGGGGCGGGAGCAGTACGTC.

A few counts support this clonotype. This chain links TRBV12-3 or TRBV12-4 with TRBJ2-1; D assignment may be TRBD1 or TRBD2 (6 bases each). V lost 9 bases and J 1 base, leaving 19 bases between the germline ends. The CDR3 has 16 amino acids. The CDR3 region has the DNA TGTGCCAGTTCCGAAGGATGGGGGGCGTCCTACAATGAGCAGTTCTTC. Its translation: CASSEGWGASYNEQFF.

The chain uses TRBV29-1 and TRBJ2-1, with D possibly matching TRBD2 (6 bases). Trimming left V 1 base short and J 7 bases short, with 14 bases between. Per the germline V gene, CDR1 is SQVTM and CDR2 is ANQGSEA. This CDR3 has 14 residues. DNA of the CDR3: TGCAGCGTTGAAGGACCACCCCGGGGGAATGAGCAGTTCTTC. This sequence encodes CSVEGPPRGNEQFF.